This is a list of T cell receptor beta chains from one sample in a study of spatial heterogeneity in lung cancer. One entry per CDR3 protein, called by TCRdb with MiXCR from the 5' RACE reads. The sample has approximately 5,000 distinct CDR3 sequences, 28% seen once. The sequencing here drew on PBMCs, taken at surgery. These receptor sequences come from a male donor with early-stage non-small cell lung cancer. CDR3s include the opening cysteine and the closing phenylalanine or tryptophan. The order of the fields is clone size, V gene, D gene, J gene, CDR3 protein, CDR3 DNA. D genes are given only for firm matches. Clone size is stated in some rows and not others, as once, few, many or a class when expanded.

size: few
V: TRBV7-2
D: -
J: TRBJ2-7
CDR3: CASSSINGWGEQYF
DNA: TGTGCCAGCAGCTCGATAAACGGCTGGGGCGAGCAGTACTTC

size: medium-sized
V: TRBV20-1
D: TRBD1
J: TRBJ1-1
CDR3: CSARGSQGRSEAFF
DNA: TGCAGTGCTAGGGGCTCACAGGGGAGGTCTGAAGCTTTCTTT

size: -
V: TRBV20-1
D: TRBD2
J: TRBJ2-3
CDR3: CSASPGRGPYTQYF
DNA: TGCAGTGCTAGCCCCGGGAGGGGCCCCTATACGCAGTATTTT

size: -
V: TRBV29-1
D: -
J: TRBJ1-1
CDR3: CSVGGRVNTEAFF
DNA: TGCAGCGTTGGGGGCAGGGTGAACACTGAAGCTTTCTTT

size: medium-sized
V: TRBV5-6
D: -
J: TRBJ1-2
CDR3: CASSLGYGYTF
DNA: TGTGCCAGCAGCTTGGGCTATGGCTACACCTTC

size: many
V: TRBV20-1
D: -
J: TRBJ1-2
CDR3: CSAGDPGGDKGYTF
DNA: TGCAGTGCTGGGGACCCCGGAGGGGATAAAGGCTACACCTTC

size: few
V: TRBV7-2
D: -
J: TRBJ1-5
CDR3: CASSQIHTGGSNQPQHF
DNA: TGTGCCAGCAGCCAAATCCATACAGGAGGAAGCAATCAGCCCCAGCATTTT

size: -
V: TRBV28
D: -
J: TRBJ2-5
CDR3: CASSLAGNQETQYF
DNA: TGTGCCAGCAGTTTAGCGGGGAATCAAGAGACCCAGTACTTC

size: medium-sized
V: TRBV7-2
D: -
J: TRBJ2-7
CDR3: CASSFLGTSHYEQYF
DNA: TGTGCCAGCAGCTTCCTAGGGACCAGTCACTACGAGCAGTACTTC

size: -
V: TRBV5-5
D: -
J: TRBJ1-1
CDR3: CASSLTVWNTEAFF
DNA: TGTGCCAGCAGCCTAACGGTCTGGAACACTGAAGCTTTCTTT

size: medium-sized
V: TRBV19
D: TRBD1
J: TRBJ2-7
CDR3: CASSRGQVSYEQYF
DNA: TGTGCCAGTAGTAGAGGACAGGTCTCCTACGAGCAGTACTTC